This entry describes one TCR beta chain. In germline, CDR1 is SGHDT, CDR2 YYEEEE. The length of the CDR3 is 16 residues. V was trimmed by 5 bases and J by 0 bases, leaving 17 bases between them. With 60 Vbeta and 13 Jbeta primers, the PCR was carried out. Assay used: immunoSEQ multiplex PCR; TCRdb lists only in-frame clones, some missing. This sample has 150,000 to 200,000 clones, with approximately 81% found just once. The data derive from a study of cytomegalovirus exposure and HLA in healthy donors. This TCR was sampled from a woman between 18 and 29 years old in good health and CMV-seropositive. The gene calls are TRBV5-6 and TRBJ1-1; no definite D call. Specimen: PBMCs. This CDR3 reads CASREDIAGMNTEAFF. As DNA, the CDR3 is TGTGCCAGCAGGGAAGACATCGCCGGGATGAACACTGAAGCTTTCTTT.